The present TCR beta chain was sequenced within a study of T-cell reconstitution after alpha-beta-depleted transplantation in children. Overall study results and limits: The study traced high day-60 TCRbeta diversity in some patients to surviving recipient T cells and thymic progenitors. By one year post-transplant, T-cell counts and diversity largely arose from T cells that were newly produced. Reportedly, alpha-beta T cells present about two months post-transplant originated from several hundred expanded clones of graft origin.

During its preparation, the TCRbeta library received unique molecular identifiers. MiXCR, applied by TCRdb to the PCR reads, yields one record per CDR3 protein. The data contain almost 20,000 distinct CDR3 sequences, roughly 13% of them singletons. This clonotype was counted many times. The target antigen is unknown. The germline V gene has CDR1 LGHNA and CDR2 YNFKEQ. Trimming removed 1 base from V and 7 bases from J, with 10 bases in between. The CDR3 loop spans 13 amino acids. The V and J genes are TRBV4-2 and TRBJ1-1; D is ambiguous. Sequenced here: PBMCs, mostly from graft donor cells, sampled 60 days after TCRalphabeta/CD19-depleted stem cell transplant. The clonotype was recovered from a female patient between 2 and 15 years old who had a stem cell transplant for congenital amegakaryocytic thrombocytopenia, so the T cells may come from the graft donor. The CDR3 nucleotides read TGTGCCAGCAGCCAAGTACAGACCCATGAAGCTTTCTTT. Translating it yields CASSQVQTHEAFF.